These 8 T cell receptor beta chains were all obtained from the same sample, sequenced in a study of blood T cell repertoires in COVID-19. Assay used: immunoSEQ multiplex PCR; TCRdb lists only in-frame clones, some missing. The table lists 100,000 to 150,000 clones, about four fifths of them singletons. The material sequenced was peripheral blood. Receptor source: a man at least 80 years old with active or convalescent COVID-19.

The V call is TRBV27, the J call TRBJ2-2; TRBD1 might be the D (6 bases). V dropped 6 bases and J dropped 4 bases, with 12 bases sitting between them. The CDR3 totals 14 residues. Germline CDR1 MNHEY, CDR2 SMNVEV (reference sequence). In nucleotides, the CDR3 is TGTGCCAGCAGAACTCAGGGGATCACCGGGGAGCTGTTTTTT. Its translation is CASRTQGITGELFF.

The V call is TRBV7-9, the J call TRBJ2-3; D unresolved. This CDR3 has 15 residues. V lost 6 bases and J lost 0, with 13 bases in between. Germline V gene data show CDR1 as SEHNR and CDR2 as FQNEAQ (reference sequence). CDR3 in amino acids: CASSNLRSSTDTQYF. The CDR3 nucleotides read TGTGCCAGCAGTAACCTCCGGTCTAGCACAGATACGCAGTATTTT.

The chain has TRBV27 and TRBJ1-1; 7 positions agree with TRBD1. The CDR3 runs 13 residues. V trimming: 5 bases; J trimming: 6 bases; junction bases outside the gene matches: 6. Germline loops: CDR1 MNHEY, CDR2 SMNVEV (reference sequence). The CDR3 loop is CASSRQGFAEAFF. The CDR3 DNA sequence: TGTGCCAGCAGTAGACAGGGTTTCGCTGAAGCTTTCTTT.

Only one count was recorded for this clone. DNA of the CDR3: TGTGCCATCAGTGAAGGACAGACAAACTATGGCTACACCTTC. Translation: CAISEGQTNYGYTF. The chain carries TRBV10-3 and TRBJ1-2; a weak D match, TRBD1 (6 bases). Trimming left V 3 bases short and J 2 bases short, with 10 bases between. This CDR3 spans 14 amino acids. Germline loops: CDR1 ENHRY, CDR2 SYGVKD.

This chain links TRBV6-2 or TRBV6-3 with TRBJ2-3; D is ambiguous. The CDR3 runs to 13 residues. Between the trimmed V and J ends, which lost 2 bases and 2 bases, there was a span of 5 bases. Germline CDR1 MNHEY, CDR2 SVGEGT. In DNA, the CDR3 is TGTGCCAGCAGTTACCCCAACACAGATACGCAGTATTTT. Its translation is CASSYPNTDTQYF.

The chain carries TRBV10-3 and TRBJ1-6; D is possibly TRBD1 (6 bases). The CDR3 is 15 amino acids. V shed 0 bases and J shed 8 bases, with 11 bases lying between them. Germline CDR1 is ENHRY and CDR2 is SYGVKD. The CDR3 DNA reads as TGTGCCATCAGTGAGTCGGCAGGGGACGATTCACCCCTCCACTTT. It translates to CAISESAGDDSPLHF.

The CDR3 is CASRTDGINQPQHF. The DNA of the CDR3 is TGTGCCAGCAGAACGGACGGGATCAATCAGCCCCAGCATTTT. The gene calls are TRBV6-5 and TRBJ1-5; D gene unclear. Germline V gives CDR1 MNHEY, CDR2 SVGAGI. The CDR3 length is 14 residues. V was cut by 6 bases and J by 3 bases, with 12 bases left in between.

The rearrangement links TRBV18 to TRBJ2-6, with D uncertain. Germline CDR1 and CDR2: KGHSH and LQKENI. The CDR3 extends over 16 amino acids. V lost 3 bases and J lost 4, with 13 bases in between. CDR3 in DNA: TGTGCCAGCTCACCTCTGGAGATGGTCGGGGCCAACGTCCTGACTTTC. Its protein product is CASSPLEMVGANVLTF.